This TCR beta chain was recovered during a study of T cells in Graves' hyperthyroidism and ophthalmopathy. Findings of the study overall: The model identified upcoming ophthalmopathy a median approximately six months ahead of onset.

Each ophthalmopathy patient scored at least 3 on the Clinical Activity Score and at least 4 on NOSPECS grade, with duration under 3 months. Researchers took RNA transcripts and amplified the TCR beta CDR3 regions from them. The HTBI set primed first-round TCR CDR3 RT-PCR. TCRdb fed the multiplex PCR reads into MiXCR, producing one record per CDR3 protein. The top ten hold 3.5% to 4.5% of the sample, which has roughly 560,000 distinct CDR3 sequences, about 14% seen once. V gave up 4 bases and J gave up 4 bases, with 13 bases separating them. Germline V lookup: CDR1 SQVTM, CDR2 ANQGSEA. The CDR3 runs to 13 residues. At least ten counts were recorded for this clonotype. Antigen specificity is unknown.

This sequence originates from a woman aged 35 to 49 with Graves' ophthalmopathy. The specimen sequenced was blood. This chain uses TRBV29-1 with TRBJ2-5, with D perhaps matching TRBD2 (6 bases). The chain's CDR3 is CSVARGGGETQYF. CDR3 nucleotide sequence: TGCAGCGTTGCCCGGGGAGGTGGAGAGACCCAGTACTTC.